Reported below is one T cell receptor beta chain. This clonotype came up many times. The antigen it recognizes is unknown. The input lacks base qualities; no much larger clone sits a single base away. This specimen comes from a study of breast tumors, draining lymph nodes, adjacent tissues (dated by TCRdb to the mid-2010s). About the full investigation: The study compared TCR beta repertoires across tumor, adjacent nontumor tissue and axillary lymph nodes from breast cancer patients. The study aimed to assess the relationships and possible T-cell exchange between tumor, surrounding tissue and draining lymph node repertoires in human breast cancer. Results the study describes overall, beyond this receptor: In luminal-like breast cancer, tumor and nontumor tissue repertoires resembled each other significantly more than in basal-like breast cancer. The data were considered consistent with the idea that most tumor T cells come from the lymph node and then expand in tumor tissue. Rather than being directly demonstrated, the conclusion that tumor T cells originate in lymph nodes was presented as consistent with a hypothesis. Tumor T-cell repertoires showed less diversity than lymph node repertoires and more diversity than nontumor tissue repertoires, and tumor T-cell repertoires showed preferential V and J gene usage.

The lymph node samples were taken from the axillary draining lymph nodes of breast cancer patients. TCRdb shows the sequencer as Illumina HiSeq 2000. Multiplex PCR amplification was used to build the TCR beta chain libraries. The amplified TCR beta chain products were analyzed by high-throughput sequencing. TCRdb reanalyzed the raw reads on its own, using fastp at Q25 for trimming and MiXCR for clone calling, and kept in-frame beta chains. CDR3 protein duplicates are merged, each entry listing the most common genes and DNA. The sample table records about 130,000 distinct CDR3 sequences; 20% to 25% of these occur just once. The ten most abundant clones make up under 3% of the sample. Between the V and J ends, shortened by 4 bases and 4 bases respectively, the junction contains 17 bases. Based on the germline V gene, the CDR1 and CDR2 sequences are MGHRA and YSYEKL. From the cysteine up to the phenylalanine, the CDR3 has a length of 15 residues. The read is trimmed to its CDR3 DNA, 45 bases read in frame from base 1.

The sequenced material came from axillary lymph node tissue. The receptor's source is a female donor with breast cancer. Some clones in this sample may be carry-over from other donors' samples. The rearrangement combines TRBV4-1 with TRBJ2-7; a tentative D match to TRBD1 spans 6 bases. The CDR3 reads CASSPLGGQRYEQYF. In nucleotide form, the sequence is TGCGCCAGCAGCCCCCTAGGAGGACAGAGGTACGAGCAGTACTTC.